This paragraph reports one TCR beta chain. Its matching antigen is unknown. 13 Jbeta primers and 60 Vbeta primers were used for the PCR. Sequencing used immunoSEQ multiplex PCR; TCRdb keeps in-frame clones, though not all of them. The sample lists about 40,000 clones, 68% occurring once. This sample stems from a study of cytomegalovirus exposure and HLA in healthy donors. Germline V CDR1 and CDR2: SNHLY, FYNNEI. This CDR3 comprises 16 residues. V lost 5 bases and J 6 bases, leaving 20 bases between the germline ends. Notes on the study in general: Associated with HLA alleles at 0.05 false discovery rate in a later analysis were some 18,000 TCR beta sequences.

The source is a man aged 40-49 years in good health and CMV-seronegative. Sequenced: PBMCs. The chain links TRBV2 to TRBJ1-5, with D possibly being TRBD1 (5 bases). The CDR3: CASSTSSGGGSQPQHF. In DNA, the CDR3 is TGTGCCAGCAGTACTTCTTCTGGGGGGGGATCTCAGCCCCAGCATTTT.